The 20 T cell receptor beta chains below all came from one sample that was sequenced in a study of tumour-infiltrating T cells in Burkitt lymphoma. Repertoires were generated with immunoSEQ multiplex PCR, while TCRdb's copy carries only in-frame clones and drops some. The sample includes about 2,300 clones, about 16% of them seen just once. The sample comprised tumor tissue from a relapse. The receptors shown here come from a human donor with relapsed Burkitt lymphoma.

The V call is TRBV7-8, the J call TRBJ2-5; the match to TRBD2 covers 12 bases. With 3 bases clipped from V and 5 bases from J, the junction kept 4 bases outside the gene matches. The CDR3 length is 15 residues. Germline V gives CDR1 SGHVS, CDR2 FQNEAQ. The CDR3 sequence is CASSLTSGGTETQYF. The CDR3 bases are TGTGCCAGCAGCTTGACTAGCGGGGGAACGGAGACCCAGTACTTC.

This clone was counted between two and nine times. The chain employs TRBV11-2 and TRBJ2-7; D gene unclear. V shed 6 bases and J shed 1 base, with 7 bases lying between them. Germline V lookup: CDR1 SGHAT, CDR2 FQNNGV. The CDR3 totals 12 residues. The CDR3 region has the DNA TGTGCCAGCAGTTATTCGTCCTACGAGCAGTACTTC. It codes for CASSYSSYEQYF.

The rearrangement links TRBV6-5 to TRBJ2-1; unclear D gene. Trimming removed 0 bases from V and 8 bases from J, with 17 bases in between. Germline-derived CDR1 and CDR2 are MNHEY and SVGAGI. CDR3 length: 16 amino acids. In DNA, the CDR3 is TGTGCCAGCAGTTACTCGAGGTTAACCGGGTTACATGAGCAGTTCTTC. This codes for CASSYSRLTGLHEQFF.

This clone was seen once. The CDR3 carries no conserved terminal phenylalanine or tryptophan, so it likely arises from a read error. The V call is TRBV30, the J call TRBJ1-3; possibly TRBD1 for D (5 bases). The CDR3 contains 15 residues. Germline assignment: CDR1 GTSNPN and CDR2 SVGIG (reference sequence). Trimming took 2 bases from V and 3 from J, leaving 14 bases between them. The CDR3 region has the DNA TGTGCCTGGAGTCTTGGAGGAGGGGTTGGAAACACCATATATGTT. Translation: CAWSLGGGVGNTIYV.

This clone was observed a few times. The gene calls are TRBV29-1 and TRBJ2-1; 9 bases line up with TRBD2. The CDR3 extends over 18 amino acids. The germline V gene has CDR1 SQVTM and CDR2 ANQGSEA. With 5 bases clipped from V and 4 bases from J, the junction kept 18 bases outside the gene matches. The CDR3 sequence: CSVLGDISGRIPYNEQFF. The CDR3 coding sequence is TGCAGCGTTCTAGGGGACATTAGCGGGAGAATACCATACAATGAGCAGTTCTTC.

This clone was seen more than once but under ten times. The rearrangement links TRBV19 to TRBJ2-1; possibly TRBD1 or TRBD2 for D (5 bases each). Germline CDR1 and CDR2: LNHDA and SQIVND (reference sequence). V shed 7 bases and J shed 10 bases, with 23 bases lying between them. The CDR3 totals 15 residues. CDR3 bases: TGTGCCAGTAAGAAAGTTGCCGGGACCAGTTGGGAGCAGTTCTTC. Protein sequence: CASKKVAGTSWEQFF.

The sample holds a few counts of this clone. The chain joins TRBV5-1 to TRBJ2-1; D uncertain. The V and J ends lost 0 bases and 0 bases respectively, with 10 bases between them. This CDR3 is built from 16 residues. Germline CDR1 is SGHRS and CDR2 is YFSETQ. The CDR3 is CASSLDFPASYNEQFF. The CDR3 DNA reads TGCGCCAGCAGCTTGGACTTCCCGGCCTCCTACAATGAGCAGTTCTTC.

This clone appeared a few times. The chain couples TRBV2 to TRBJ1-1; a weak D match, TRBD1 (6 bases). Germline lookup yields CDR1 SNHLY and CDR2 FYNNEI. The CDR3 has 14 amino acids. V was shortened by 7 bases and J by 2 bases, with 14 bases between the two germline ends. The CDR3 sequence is CASTLQGTNTEAFF. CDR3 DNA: TGTGCCAGCACCTTACAGGGAACCAACACTGAAGCTTTCTTT.

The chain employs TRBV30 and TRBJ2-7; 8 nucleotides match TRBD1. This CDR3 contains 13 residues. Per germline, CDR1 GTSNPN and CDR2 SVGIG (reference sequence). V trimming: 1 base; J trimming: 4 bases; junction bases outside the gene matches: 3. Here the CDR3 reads CAWSEGQGYEQYF. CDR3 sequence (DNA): TGTGCCTGGAGTGAAGGACAGGGATACGAGCAGTACTTC.

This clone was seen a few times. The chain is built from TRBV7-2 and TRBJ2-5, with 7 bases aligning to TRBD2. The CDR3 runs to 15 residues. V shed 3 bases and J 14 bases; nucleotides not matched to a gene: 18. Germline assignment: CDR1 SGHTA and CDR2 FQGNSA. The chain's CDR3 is CASSFGGSSSYEQYF. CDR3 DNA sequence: TGTGCCAGCAGCTTCGGGGGGAGTTCCTCCTACGAGCAATACTTC.

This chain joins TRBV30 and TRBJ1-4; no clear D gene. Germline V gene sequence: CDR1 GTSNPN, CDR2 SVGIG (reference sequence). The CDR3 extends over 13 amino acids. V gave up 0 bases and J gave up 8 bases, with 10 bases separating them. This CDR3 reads CAWSVGRPEKLFF. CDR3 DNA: TGTGCCTGGAGTGTGGGTCGGCCAGAAAAACTGTTTTTT.

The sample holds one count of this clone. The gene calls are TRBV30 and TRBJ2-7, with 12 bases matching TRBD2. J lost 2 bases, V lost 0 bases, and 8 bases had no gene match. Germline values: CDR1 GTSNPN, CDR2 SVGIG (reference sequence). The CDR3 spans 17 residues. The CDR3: CAWSVRTSGAQAYEQYF. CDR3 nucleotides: TGTGCCTGGAGTGTAAGGACTAGCGGGGCCCAAGCCTACGAGCAGTACTTC.

The CDR3 loop is CASSEARQGGALGAFF. CDR3 sequence (DNA): TGTGCCAGCAGTGAAGCGCGTCAGGGAGGGGCACTAGGAGCTTTCTTT. J is TRBJ1-1 and V is TRBV2; D possibly corresponds to TRBD1 (5 bases). V was trimmed by 0 bases and J by 10 bases, leaving 21 bases between them. The CDR3 loop spans 16 amino acids. Germline V gives CDR1 SNHLY, CDR2 FYNNEI.

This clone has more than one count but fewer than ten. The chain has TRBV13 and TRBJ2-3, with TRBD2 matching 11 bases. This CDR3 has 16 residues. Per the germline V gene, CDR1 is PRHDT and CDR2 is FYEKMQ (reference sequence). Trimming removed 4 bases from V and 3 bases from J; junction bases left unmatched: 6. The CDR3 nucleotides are TGTGCCAGCAGCTCCCTAGCGGGAGGCGTTACAGATACGCAGTATTTT. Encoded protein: CASSSLAGGVTDTQYF.

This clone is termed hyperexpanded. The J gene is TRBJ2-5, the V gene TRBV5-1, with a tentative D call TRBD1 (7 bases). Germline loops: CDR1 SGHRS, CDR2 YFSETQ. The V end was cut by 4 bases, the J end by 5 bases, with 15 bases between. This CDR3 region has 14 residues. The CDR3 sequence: CASSGGTVSETQYF. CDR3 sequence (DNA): TGCGCCAGCAGCGGGGGGACAGTATCGGAGACCCAGTACTTC.

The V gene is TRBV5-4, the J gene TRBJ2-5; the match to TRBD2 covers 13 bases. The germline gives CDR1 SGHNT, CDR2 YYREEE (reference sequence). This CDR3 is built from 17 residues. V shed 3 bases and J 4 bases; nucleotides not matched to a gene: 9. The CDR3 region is CASSSSIRLAGGETQYF. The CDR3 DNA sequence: TGTGCCAGCAGCTCCTCTATTCGACTAGCGGGGGGAGAGACCCAGTACTTC.

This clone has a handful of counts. The CDR3 DNA follows: TGTGCCAGCACCCCGGAGCTGACAGATACGCAGTATTTT. It translates to CASTPELTDTQYF. The chain recombines TRBV28 with TRBJ2-3; D is unclear. V lost 7 bases and J lost 3, with 11 bases in between. This CDR3 has 13 amino acids. The germline CDR1 and CDR2 sequences are MDHEN and SYDVKM.

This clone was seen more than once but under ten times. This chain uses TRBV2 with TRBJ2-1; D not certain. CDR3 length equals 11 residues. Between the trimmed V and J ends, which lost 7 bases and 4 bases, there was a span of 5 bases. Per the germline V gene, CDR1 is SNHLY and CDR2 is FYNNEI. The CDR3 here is CASIRYNEQFF. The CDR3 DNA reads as TGTGCCAGCATTCGTTACAATGAGCAGTTCTTC.

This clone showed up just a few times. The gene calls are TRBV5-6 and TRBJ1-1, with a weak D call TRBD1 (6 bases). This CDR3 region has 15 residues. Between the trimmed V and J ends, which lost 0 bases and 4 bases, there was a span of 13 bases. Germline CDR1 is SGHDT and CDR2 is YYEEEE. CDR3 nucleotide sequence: TGTGCCAGCAGCTTGGCCGGGGGCCGGGGCACTGAAGCTTTCTTT. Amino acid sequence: CASSLAGGRGTEAFF.

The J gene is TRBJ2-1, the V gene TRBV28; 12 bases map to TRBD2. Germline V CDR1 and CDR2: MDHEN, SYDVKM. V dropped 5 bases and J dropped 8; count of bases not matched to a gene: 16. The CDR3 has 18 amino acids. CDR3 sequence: CASSRQLLAGGGGDEQFF. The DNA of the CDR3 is TGTGCCAGCAGTCGACAGTTACTAGCGGGAGGAGGAGGGGATGAGCAGTTCTTC. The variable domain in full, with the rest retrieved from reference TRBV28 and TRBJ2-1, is DVKVTQSSRYLVKRTGEKVFLECVQDMDHENMFWYRQDPGLGLRLIYFSYDVKMKEKGDIPEGYSVSREKKERFSLILESASTNQTSMYLCASSRQLLAGGGGDEQFFGPGTRLTVL.